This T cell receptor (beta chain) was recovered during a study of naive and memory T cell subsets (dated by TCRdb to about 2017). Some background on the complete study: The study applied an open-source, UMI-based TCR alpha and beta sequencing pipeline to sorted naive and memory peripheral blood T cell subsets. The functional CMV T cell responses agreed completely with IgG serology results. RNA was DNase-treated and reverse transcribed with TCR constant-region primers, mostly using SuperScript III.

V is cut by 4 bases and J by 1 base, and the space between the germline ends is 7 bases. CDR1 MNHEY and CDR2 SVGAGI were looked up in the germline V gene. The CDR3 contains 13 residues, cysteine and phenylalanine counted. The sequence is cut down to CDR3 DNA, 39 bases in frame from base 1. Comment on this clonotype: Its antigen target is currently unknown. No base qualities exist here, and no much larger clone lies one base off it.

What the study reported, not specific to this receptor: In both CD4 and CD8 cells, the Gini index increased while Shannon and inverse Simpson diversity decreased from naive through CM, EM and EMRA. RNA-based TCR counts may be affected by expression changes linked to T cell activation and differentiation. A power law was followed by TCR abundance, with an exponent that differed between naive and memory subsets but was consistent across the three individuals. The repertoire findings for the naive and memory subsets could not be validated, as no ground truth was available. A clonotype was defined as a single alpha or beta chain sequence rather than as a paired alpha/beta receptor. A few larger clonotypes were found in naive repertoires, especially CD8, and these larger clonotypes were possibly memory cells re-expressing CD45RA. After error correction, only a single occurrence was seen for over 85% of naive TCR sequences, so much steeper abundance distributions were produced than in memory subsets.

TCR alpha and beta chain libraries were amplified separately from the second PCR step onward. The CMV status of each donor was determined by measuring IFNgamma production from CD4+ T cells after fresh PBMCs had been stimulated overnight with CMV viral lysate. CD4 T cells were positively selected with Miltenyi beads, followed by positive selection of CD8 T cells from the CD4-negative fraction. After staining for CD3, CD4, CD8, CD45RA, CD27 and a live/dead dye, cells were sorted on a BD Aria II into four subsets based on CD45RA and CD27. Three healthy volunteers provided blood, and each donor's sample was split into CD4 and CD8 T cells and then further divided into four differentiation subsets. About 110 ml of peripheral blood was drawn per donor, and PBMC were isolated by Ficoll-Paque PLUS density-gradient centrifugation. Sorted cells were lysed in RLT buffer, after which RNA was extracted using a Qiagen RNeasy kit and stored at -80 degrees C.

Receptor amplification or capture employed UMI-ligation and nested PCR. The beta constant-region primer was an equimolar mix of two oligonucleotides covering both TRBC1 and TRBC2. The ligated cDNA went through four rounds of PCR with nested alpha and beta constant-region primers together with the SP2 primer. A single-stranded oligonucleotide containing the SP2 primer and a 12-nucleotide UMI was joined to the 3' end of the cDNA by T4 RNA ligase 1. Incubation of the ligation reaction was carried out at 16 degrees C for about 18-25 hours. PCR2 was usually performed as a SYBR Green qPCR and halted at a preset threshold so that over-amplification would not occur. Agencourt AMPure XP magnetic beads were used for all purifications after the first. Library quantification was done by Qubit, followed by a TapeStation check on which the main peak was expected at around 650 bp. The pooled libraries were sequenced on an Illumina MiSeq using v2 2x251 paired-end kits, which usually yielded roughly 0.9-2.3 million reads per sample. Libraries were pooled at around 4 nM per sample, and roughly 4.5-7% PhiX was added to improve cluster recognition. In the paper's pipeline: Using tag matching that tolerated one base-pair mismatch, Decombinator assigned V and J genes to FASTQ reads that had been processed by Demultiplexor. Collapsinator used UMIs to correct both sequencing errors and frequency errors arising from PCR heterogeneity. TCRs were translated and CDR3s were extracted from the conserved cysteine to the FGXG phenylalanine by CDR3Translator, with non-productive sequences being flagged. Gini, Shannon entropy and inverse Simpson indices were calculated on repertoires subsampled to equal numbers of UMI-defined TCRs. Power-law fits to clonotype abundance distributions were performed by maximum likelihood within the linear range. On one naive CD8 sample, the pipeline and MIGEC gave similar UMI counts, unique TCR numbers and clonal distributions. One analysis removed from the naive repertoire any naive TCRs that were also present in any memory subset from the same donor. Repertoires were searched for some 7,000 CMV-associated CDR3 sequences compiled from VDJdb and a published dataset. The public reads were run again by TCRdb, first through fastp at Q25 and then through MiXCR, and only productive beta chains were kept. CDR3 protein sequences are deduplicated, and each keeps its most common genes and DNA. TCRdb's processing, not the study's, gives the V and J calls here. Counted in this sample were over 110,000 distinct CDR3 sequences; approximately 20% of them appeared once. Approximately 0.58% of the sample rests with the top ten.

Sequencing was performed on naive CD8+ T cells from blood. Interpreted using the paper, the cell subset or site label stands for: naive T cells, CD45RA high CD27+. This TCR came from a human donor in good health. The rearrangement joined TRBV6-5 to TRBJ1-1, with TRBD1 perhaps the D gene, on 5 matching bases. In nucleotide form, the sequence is TGTGCCAGCAGTTGGGACGGGAACACTGAAGCTTTCTTT. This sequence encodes CASSWDGNTEAFF.